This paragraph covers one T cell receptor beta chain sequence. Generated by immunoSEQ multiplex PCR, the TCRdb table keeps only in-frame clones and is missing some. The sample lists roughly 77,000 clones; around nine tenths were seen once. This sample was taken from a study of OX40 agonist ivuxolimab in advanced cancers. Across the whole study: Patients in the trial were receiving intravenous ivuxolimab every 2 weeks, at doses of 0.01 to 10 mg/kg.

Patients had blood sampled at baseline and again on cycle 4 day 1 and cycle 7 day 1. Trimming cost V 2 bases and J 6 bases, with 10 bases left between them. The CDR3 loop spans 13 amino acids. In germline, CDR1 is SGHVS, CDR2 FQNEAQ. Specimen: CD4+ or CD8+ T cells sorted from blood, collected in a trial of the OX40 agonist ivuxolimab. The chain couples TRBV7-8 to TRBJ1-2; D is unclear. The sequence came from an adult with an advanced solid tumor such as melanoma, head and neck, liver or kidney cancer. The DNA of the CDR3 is TGTGCCAGCAGCTTAAGTCTACACGATGGCTACACCTTC. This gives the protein CASSLSLHDGYTF.